This T cell receptor (beta chain) comes out of a study of blood T cell repertoires in COVID-19. Assay used: immunoSEQ multiplex PCR; TCRdb lists only in-frame clones, some missing. Of a few hundred thousand clones in the sample, roughly 87% were seen once. This CDR3 contains 15 residues. From germline, CDR1 is SGHRS and CDR2 YFSETQ. With 5 bases clipped from V and 0 bases from J, the junction kept 2 bases outside the gene matches. The rearrangement uses TRBV5-1 and TRBJ1-6, with 7 positions matching TRBD1. Sequencing input: PBMCs or T cells enriched from blood (not recorded which). This clonotype originated in a woman aged 25-40 years who had recovered from COVID-19. The CDR3 nucleotides are TGCGCCAGCAGATCAGGGGGCTCCTATAATTCACCCCTCCACTTT. This encodes CASRSGGSYNSPLHF.